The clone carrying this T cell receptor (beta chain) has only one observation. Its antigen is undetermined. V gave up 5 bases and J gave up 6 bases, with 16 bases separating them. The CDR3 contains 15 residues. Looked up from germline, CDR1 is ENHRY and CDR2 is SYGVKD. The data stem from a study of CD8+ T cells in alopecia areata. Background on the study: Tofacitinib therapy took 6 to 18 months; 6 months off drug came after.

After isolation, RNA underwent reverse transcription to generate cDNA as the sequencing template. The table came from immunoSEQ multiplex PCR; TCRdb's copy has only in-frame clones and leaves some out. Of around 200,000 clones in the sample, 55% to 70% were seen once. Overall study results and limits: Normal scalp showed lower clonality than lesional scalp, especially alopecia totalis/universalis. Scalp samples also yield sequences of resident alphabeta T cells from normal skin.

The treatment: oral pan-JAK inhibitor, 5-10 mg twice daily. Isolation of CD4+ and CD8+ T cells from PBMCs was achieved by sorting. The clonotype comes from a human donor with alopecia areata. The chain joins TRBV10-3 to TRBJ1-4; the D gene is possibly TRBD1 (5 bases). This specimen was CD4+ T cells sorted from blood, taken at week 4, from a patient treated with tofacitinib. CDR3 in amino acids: CAISPGSLSDEKLFF. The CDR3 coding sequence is TGTGCCATCAGTCCAGGGAGTTTAAGTGATGAAAAACTGTTTTTT.